Listed here are 31 T cell receptor beta chains from one sample, sequenced in a study of patients and donors after allogeneic stem cell transplantation. In TCRdb, the RT-PCR reads were re-called with MiXCR into one record per CDR3 protein. The sample has 410,000 or so distinct CDR3 sequences, 16% seen once. Sequencing was carried out using blood, either unsorted or a sorted T cell fraction (not recorded which). These receptors all come from a human donor who was either an allogeneic HSCT recipient or a stem cell or donor lymphocyte infusion donor (not recorded which). It is not recorded whose cells these are; they may come from a transplant donor.

The chain links TRBV5-5 to TRBJ2-1; D is perhaps TRBD1 (5 bases). Trimming pared 5 bases from V and 8 bases from J, leaving 17 bases between. CDR3 length equals 14 residues. Germline CDR1 is SGHKS and CDR2 is YYEKEE (reference sequence). Here the CDR3 reads CASSGPRATDEQFF. The CDR3 DNA reads TGTGCCAGCAGTGGTCCCAGGGCCACAGATGAGCAGTTCTTC.

This clonotype was counted between two and nine times. The chain links TRBV15 to TRBJ2-5, with D possibly being TRBD1 (6 bases). Trimming pared 0 bases from V and 1 base from J, leaving 12 bases between. This CDR3 contains 16 residues. Germline V lookup: CDR1 LNHNV, CDR2 YYDKDF (reference sequence). In DNA, the CDR3 is TGTGCCACCAGCAGAGAACCAAGGGGGTCCCAAGAGACCCAGTACTTC. This gives the protein CATSREPRGSQETQYF.

A few counts support this clonotype. The chain recombines TRBV13 with TRBJ2-7; D is uncertain. Trimming removed 5 bases at V and 5 bases at J, with 10 bases between. The CDR3 length is 12 residues. Germline values: CDR1 PRHDT, CDR2 FYEKMQ (reference sequence). CDR3 region: CASSTWKNEQYF. DNA for the CDR3: TGTGCCAGCAGCACTTGGAAGAACGAGCAGTACTTC.

This clonotype was counted ten times or more. The chain combines TRBV20-1 with TRBJ1-5, with D tentatively TRBD1 (6 bases). V shed 2 bases and J shed 5 bases, with 10 bases lying between them. The germline CDR1 and CDR2 sequences are DFQATT and SNEGSKA (reference sequence). The CDR3 loop spans 13 amino acids. CDR3 nucleotide sequence: TGCAGTGCTAGACGGGCAGGGGATCAGCCCCAGCATTTT. Translating it yields CSARRAGDQPQHF.

This clonotype was seen a few times. The gene calls are TRBV20-1 and TRBJ1-5; weak D call: TRBD1 (5 bases). Germline lookup yields CDR1 DFQATT and CDR2 SNEGSKA (reference sequence). V was shortened by 3 bases and J by 5 bases, with 14 bases between the two germline ends. This CDR3 is 14 amino acids long. The CDR3 region has the DNA TGCAGTGCTAGTGGGACTTTAGCTCATCAGCCCCAGCATTTT. Translating gives CSASGTLAHQPQHF.

This chain links TRBV29-1 with TRBJ2-7; D may be TRBD1 (5 bases). CDR1 is SQVTM, CDR2 ANQGSEA, per germline. V dropped 5 bases and J dropped 4 bases, with 21 bases sitting between them. CDR3 length equals 15 residues. CDR3 nucleotide sequence: TGCAGCGTTTACGAGGTCGGCCAGGGTCCTTACGAGCAGTACTTC. Its translation: CSVYEVGQGPYEQYF.

The CDR3 sequence: CASSRLQGSGANVLTF. CDR3 sequence (DNA): TGCGCCAGCAGCCGCCTTCAGGGCTCTGGGGCCAACGTCCTGACTTTC. V and J are TRBV4-1 and TRBJ2-6; tentatively, D is TRBD1 (5 bases). Germline loops: CDR1 MGHRA, CDR2 YSYEKL. The V end was cut by 4 bases, the J end by 0 bases, with 10 bases between. The CDR3 is made up of 16 amino acids.

A few counts support this clonotype. The V call is TRBV20-1, the J call TRBJ2-1; the D is unclear. V was shortened by 5 bases and J by 6 bases, with 11 bases between the two germline ends. Per the germline V gene, CDR1 is DFQATT and CDR2 is SNEGSKA (reference sequence). The CDR3 has 12 residues. CDR3 loop: CSAGRLSNEQFF. As DNA, the CDR3 is TGCAGTGCTGGCCGGCTAAGCAATGAGCAGTTCTTC.

This clonotype was counted only a few times. The gene calls are TRBV28 and TRBJ2-2, with TRBD1 identical over 10 bases. V lost 8 bases, J lost 1 base, and 7 bases stayed unmatched. This CDR3 is built from 16 residues. CDR1 is MDHEN, CDR2 SYDVKM, per germline. The CDR3 here is CASEGRDRGNTGELFF. CDR3 coding DNA: TGTGCCAGCGAGGGGCGGGACAGGGGGAACACCGGGGAGCTGTTTTTT. Supplemented by reference TRBV28 and TRBJ2-2, the full variable domain reads DVKVTQSSRYLVKRTGEKVFLECVQDMDHENMFWYRQDPGLGLRLIYFSYDVKMKEKGDIPEGYSVSREKKERFSLILESASTNQTSMYLCASEGRDRGNTGELFFGEGSRLTVL.

The chain couples TRBV6-6 to TRBJ2-5; a possible D gene is TRBD2 (5 bases). The CDR3 loop spans 13 amino acids. Trimming removed 5 bases at V and 9 bases at J, with 16 bases between. CDR1 is MNHNY and CDR2 is SVGAGI in the germline V gene (reference sequence). The CDR3 spells CASSGKASGAQYF. CDR3 sequence (DNA): TGTGCCAGCAGTGGCAAAGCGTCCGGGGCCCAGTACTTC.

This clonotype was found a few times. This sequence joins TRBV29-1 and TRBJ1-1; the match to TRBD1 covers 8 bases. There are 13 residues in the CDR3. V gave up 8 bases and J gave up 2 bases; unmatched junction bases: 7. Germline CDR1 and CDR2: SQVTM and ANQGSEA. In DNA, the CDR3 is TGCAGCTCGAAGGACAGGGCTAACACTGAAGCTTTCTTT. It codes for CSSKDRANTEAFF.

The rearrangement uses TRBV2 and TRBJ2-5, with D unresolved. The CDR3 length is 12 residues. Trimming pared 4 bases from V and 5 bases from J, leaving 8 bases between. Germline V gene data show CDR1 as SNHLY and CDR2 as FYNNEI. The CDR3 loop reads CASSVYGETQYF. As DNA, the CDR3 is TGTGCCAGCAGTGTTTATGGCGAGACCCAGTACTTC.

This clonotype was counted many times. The chain has TRBV12-3 or TRBV12-4 and TRBJ2-3, with a tentative D call TRBD2 (6 bases). Trimming took off 2 bases at V and 1 base at J, with 10 bases between the two ends. The CDR3 is made up of 15 amino acids. CDR3 nucleotides: TGTGCCAGCAGTTTATTGCGGGACCGCACAGATACGCAGTATTTT. Protein: CASSLLRDRTDTQYF.

This clonotype was seen ten or more times. The CDR3 spells CASGLVQKTGFRRDNGELFF. The CDR3 DNA reads as TGTGCTAGTGGTTTGGTACAAAAAACGGGGTTCCGCCGGGACAACGGGGAGCTGTTTTTT. The gene calls are TRBV12-5 and TRBJ2-2, with TRBD1 as a possible D gene (6 bases). Trimming shortened V by 0 bases and J by 7 bases, and 27 bases separated the two germline ends. The germline gives CDR1 LGHNT, CDR2 FRNRAP. CDR3 size: 20 residues. Full variable domain (rest looked up from reference TRBV12-5 and TRBJ2-2): DARVTQTPRHKVTEMGQEVTMRCQPILGHNTVFWYRQTMMQGLELLAYFRNRAPLDDSGMPKDRFSAEMPDATLATLKIQPSEPRDSAVYFCASGLVQKTGFRRDNGELFFGEGSRLTVL.

This clonotype was observed a few times. V is TRBV2 and J is TRBJ2-3, with D hard to call. V was pared by 6 bases and J by 2 bases, with 6 bases between. The CDR3 totals 12 residues. Germline CDR1 is SNHLY and CDR2 is FYNNEI. The CDR3 sequence: CASSTATDTQYF. The DNA for the CDR3 is TGTGCCAGCAGCACAGCCACAGATACGCAGTATTTT.

This clonotype was counted a single time. The V call is TRBV30, the J call TRBJ2-2; D gene uncertain. Per the germline V gene, CDR1 is GTSNPN and CDR2 is SVGIG (reference sequence). V dropped 7 bases and J dropped 1 base, with 10 bases sitting between them. This CDR3 region has 13 residues. The CDR3 spells CASQIENTGELFF. In DNA form, the CDR3 reads TGTGCCTCTCAAATTGAGAACACCGGGGAGCTGTTTTTT.

To note about this clonotype: One junction end does not reproduce the germline sequence, and a read error may be involved. The chain couples TRBV20-1 to TRBJ1-2; the D gene is possibly TRBD1 (5 bases). The CDR3 sequence is 16 residues long. CDR1 DFQATT and CDR2 SNEGSKA come from the germline V gene (reference sequence). The CDR3 protein is CSARGETRGVNYGNTF. Here the CDR3 DNA reads TGCAGTGCTAGAGGCGAGACCCGAGGGGTAAACTATGGCAACACCTTC.

This clonotype was seen only a few times. The chain uses TRBV5-1 and TRBJ1-2; D may be TRBD1 (6 bases). V was cut by 4 bases and J by 3 bases, with 16 bases left in between. Germline V gene lookup returns CDR1 SGHRS and CDR2 YFSETQ. The CDR3 has 15 amino acids. As DNA, the CDR3 is TGCGCCAGCAGCCTGTGGGGGGGCGACGACTATGGCTACACCTTC. Translation gives CASSLWGGDDYGYTF.

This clonotype appeared many times. The V call is TRBV9, the J call TRBJ2-6, with D possibly TRBD1 on 6 matching bases. In germline, CDR1 is SGDLS, CDR2 YYNGEE. The ends were cut back, 0 bases at V and 2 bases at J, with 18 bases in the middle. This CDR3 has 19 amino acids. The CDR3, as DNA: TGTGCCAGCAGCGTAGTCGCAGGTGGCAGGGGAGCTGGGGCCAACGTCCTGACTTTC. Translated, it gives CASSVVAGGRGAGANVLTF.

This clonotype was seen a few times. The J gene is TRBJ1-2, the V gene TRBV6-6; D is unclear. The CDR3 runs to 13 residues. Trimming removed 5 bases from V and 5 bases from J, with 12 bases in between. The germline V gene has CDR1 MNHNY and CDR2 SVGAGI (reference sequence). The CDR3 spells CASSPDKVYGYTF. The CDR3 DNA sequence: TGTGCCAGCAGTCCTGACAAGGTGTATGGCTACACCTTC.

A few counts support this clonotype. The chain couples TRBV7-2 to TRBJ2-1, with a weak D call TRBD2 (5 bases). CDR1 and CDR2 from the germline V gene are SGHTA and FQGNSA. Trimming shortened V by 1 base and J by 8 bases, and 12 bases separated the two germline ends. The CDR3 covers 14 residues. The CDR3 loop reads CASSLGRGGYEQFF. The CDR3 DNA sequence: TGTGCCAGCAGCTTAGGACGGGGTGGGTATGAGCAGTTCTTC.

The chain joins TRBV24-1 to TRBJ2-3; TRBD2 matches at 8 bases. The germline V gene encodes CDR1 KGHDR and CDR2 SFDVKD. The junction had 6 bases not matched to a gene; V was cut back by 4 bases and J by 1 base. The CDR3 extends over 16 amino acids. CDR3 protein: CATSDGTGGGTDTQYF. CDR3 DNA sequence: TGTGCCACCAGTGACGGGACGGGGGGGGGCACAGATACGCAGTATTTT.

The chain joins TRBV7-3 to TRBJ2-3; no firm D call. This CDR3 contains 15 residues. V was clipped by 5 bases and J by 2 bases, with 14 bases between them. Germline assignment: CDR1 SGHTA and CDR2 FQGTGA. The CDR3 reads CASSQRRRFTDTQYF. The CDR3 nucleotides are TGTGCCAGCAGCCAAAGGCGGCGGTTCACAGATACGCAGTATTTT.

This clonotype was counted between two and nine times. The chain recombines TRBV9 with TRBJ2-1; 8 nucleotides align to TRBD2. In germline, CDR1 is SGDLS, CDR2 YYNGEE. CDR3 size: 16 residues. After removal of 1 base from V and 7 bases from J, the junction contained 10 bases not matched to a gene. DNA for the CDR3: TGTGCCAGCAGCGTATTCGCGGGAGGCCGAGGGAATGAGCAGTTCTTC. It yields the protein CASSVFAGGRGNEQFF.

This chain uses TRBV19 with TRBJ1-5; D perhaps matches TRBD1 (6 bases). The CDR3 loop spans 14 amino acids. Germline V gene lookup returns CDR1 LNHDA and CDR2 SQIVND (reference sequence). V was cut by 7 bases and J by 3 bases, with 13 bases left in between. CDR3 residues: CASTGDRVNQPQHF. The CDR3, as DNA: TGTGCCAGTACAGGGGACCGAGTCAATCAGCCCCAGCATTTT.

The chain joins TRBV7-3 to TRBJ2-3; D call uncertain. Germline CDR1 SGHTA, CDR2 FQGTGA. This CDR3 spans 14 amino acids. V dropped 1 base and J dropped 4 bases, with 9 bases sitting between them. DNA of the CDR3: TGTGCCAGCAGCTTAAGCGGCCCCGCAGATACGCAGTATTTT. It yields the protein CASSLSGPADTQYF.

The chain carries TRBV14 and TRBJ2-4, with no clear D. Germline CDR1 reads SGHDN; CDR2 reads FVKESK. Trimming removed 3 bases from V and 8 bases from J, with 8 bases in between. The CDR3 has 12 amino acids. CDR3 loop: CASSHFRDIQYF. Written as DNA, the CDR3 is TGTGCCAGCAGCCACTTTCGGGACATTCAGTACTTC.

This clonotype was found a few times. This chain links TRBV19 with TRBJ1-5; D may be TRBD1 (5 bases). The CDR3 runs 13 residues. V lost 6 bases to trimming and J lost 6 bases, with 12 bases between them. Germline loops: CDR1 LNHDA, CDR2 SQIVND (reference sequence). CDR3 sequence reads: CASSRVGFQPQHF. CDR3 nucleotides: TGTGCCAGTAGCAGGGTAGGTTTTCAGCCCCAGCATTTT.

CDR3 region: CATSDLSTDTQYF. The CDR3 DNA reads TGTGCCACCAGTGATTTGTCGACAGATACGCAGTATTTT. The chain links TRBV24-1 to TRBJ2-3; D is uncertain. Per the germline V gene, CDR1 is KGHDR and CDR2 is SFDVKD. The V end lost 0 bases, the J end lost 3 bases, and 3 bases lay between the germline ends. The CDR3 is 13 amino acids.

This chain links TRBV7-9 with TRBJ1-4; TRBD1 matches 9 bases. Trimming at V came to 5 bases and at J to 6 bases, leaving 7 bases not matched to a gene. The germline V gene has CDR1 SEHNR and CDR2 FQNEAQ (reference sequence). The CDR3 loop spans 15 amino acids. CDR3 DNA: TGTGCCAGCAGCACAGGGGACAGGGATCATGAAAAACTGTTTTTT. Translating it yields CASSTGDRDHEKLFF.

The DNA of the CDR3 is TGTGCCAGCAGCTCGGACAGTCACCAGGGATACGAGCAGTACTTC. It specifies CASSSDSHQGYEQYF. This chain joins TRBV11-2 and TRBJ2-7; D perhaps matches TRBD1 (6 bases). Trimming removed 4 bases at V and 4 bases at J, with 17 bases between. The germline V gene has CDR1 SGHAT and CDR2 FQNNGV. The CDR3 contains 15 residues.